This TCR beta chain derives from a study of CD8+CD57+ T cells in acquired aplastic anemia. Across the whole study: The mean DNA yield obtained from sorted CD4+ and CD8+ cells came to around 3 ug.

The V gene lost 3 bases and the J gene lost 3 bases, with 18 bases spanning the gap. CDR1 is MNHNS and CDR2 is SASEGT in the germline V gene. CDR3 length equals 16 residues. CDR3 and TCR beta VDJ profiling relied on genomic DNA as the template. TCRdb reanalysed the reads using MiXCR and keeps one entry per CDR3 protein. Of about 270,000 distinct CDR3 sequences in the sample, roughly half were seen once. This clonotype occurred many times. The V call is TRBV6-1, the J call TRBJ2-7; D remains unclear. Sequenced input: sorted CD4+, CD8+, or CD8+CD57+ T cells (not recorded which) from PBMCs. The receptor was derived from a human donor with severe aplastic anemia or a healthy control (not recorded which). The CDR3 loop reads CASSEGEVVVIYEQYF. CDR3 DNA: TGTGCCAGCAGTGAGGGTGAGGTGGTGGTGATCTACGAGCAGTACTTC.